The 7 T cell receptor beta chains below all came from one sample that was sequenced in a study of regulatory T cells in long-lasting Graves disease. Time point specified: newly diagnosed GD, antithyroid drugs for less than 3 months. PBMC RNA served as the TCR library source. CDR3 regions were amplified by Arm-PCR using iRepertoire HTBI primers to build TCR beta libraries. MiXCR was run by TCRdb on the multiplex PCR reads, yielding one entry per CDR3 protein. This repertoire shows about 460,000 distinct CDR3 sequences, about 15% found once; its top ten account for roughly a sixth. Another study also made use of these data, one on T cells in Graves' hyperthyroidism and ophthalmopathy.

Specimen: peripheral blood mononuclear cells (PBMCs), collected at new diagnosis, from a patient treated with antithyroid drugs. These receptors all come from a woman aged 45 to 65 with Graves disease.

This clonotype occurred many times. V and J are TRBV10-3 and TRBJ1-1, with 9 bases lining up with TRBD1. This CDR3 contains 13 residues. The V segment lost 6 bases and the J segment 6 bases; nucleotides outside the gene matches: 5. Germline CDR1 ENHRY, CDR2 SYGVKD. This chain's CDR3 is CAIRRDRDAEAFF. The DNA for the CDR3 is TGTGCCATCAGAAGGGACAGGGACGCTGAAGCTTTCTTT.

Only a few counts were recorded for this clonotype. This chain links TRBV19 with TRBJ2-7, with D perhaps matching TRBD1 (6 bases). Germline V gene lookup returns CDR1 LNHDA and CDR2 SQIVND (reference sequence). This CDR3 has 14 amino acids. Trimming took off 5 bases at V and 7 bases at J, with 18 bases between the two ends. In DNA form, the CDR3 reads TGTGCCAGTAGTTTCCTCGGCAGGGACACTGAGCAGTACTTC. It is translated as CASSFLGRDTEQYF.

A few counts support this clonotype. This could be a read error, since a much larger clone is one nucleotide away. The chain uses TRBV5-6 and TRBJ2-1; 7 bases line up with TRBD2. CDR3 length: 15 amino acids. The V gene's germline CDR1 is SGHDT and CDR2 YYEEEE. V dropped 4 bases and J dropped 0; count of bases not matched to a gene: 4. The CDR3 spells CASSQGLLSYNEQFF. The DNA for the CDR3 is TGTGCCAGCAGCCAGGGACTACTCTCCTACAATGAGCAGTTCTTC.

As for this clonotype: This may be a read error, as it is one base from a much larger clone. The genes are TRBV11-2 and TRBJ2-7, with D tentatively TRBD1 or TRBD2 (5 bases each). Germline assignment: CDR1 SGHAT and CDR2 FQNNGV. Between the trimmed V and J ends, which lost 5 bases and 0 bases, there was a span of 17 bases. CDR3 length: 16 residues. Here the CDR3 reads CASSLTADLGSYEQYF. CDR3 bases: TGTGCCAGCAGCCTGACAGCGGACCTGGGCTCCTACGAGCAGTACTTC.

This clonotype was seen many times. The chain combines TRBV27 with TRBJ1-4, with TRBD1 as a possible D gene (6 bases). CDR3 length equals 15 residues. CDR1 and CDR2 (germline): MNHEY, SMNVEV (reference sequence). The V end lost 5 bases, the J end lost 5 bases, and 15 bases lay between the germline ends. As DNA, the CDR3 is TGTGCCAGCAGTCCCTACAGGGTCGTCAATGAAAAACTGTTTTTT. This gives the protein CASSPYRVVNEKLFF.

This clonotype was picked up many times. The genes are TRBV24-1 and TRBJ2-2; no reliable D call. The CDR3 totals 14 residues. V lost 1 base to trimming and J lost 1 base, with 3 bases between them. The germline V gene encodes CDR1 KGHDR and CDR2 SFDVKD. The CDR3 coding sequence is TGTGCCACCAGTGATTTCCAGAACACCGGGGAGCTGTTTTTT. Translating it yields CATSDFQNTGELFF.

The rearrangement links TRBV9 to TRBJ2-2; TRBD1 is a possible D gene (5 bases). CDR1 and CDR2 (germline): SGDLS, YYNGEE. This CDR3 has 16 residues. V lost 0 bases to trimming and J lost 2 bases, with 11 bases between them. The CDR3 DNA follows: TGTGCCAGCAGCGTAGATTCAGGGTATAACACCGGGGAGCTGTTTTTT. It specifies CASSVDSGYNTGELFF. Using reference TRBV9 and TRBJ2-2 for the parts outside the CDR3, the full variable domain is DSGVTQTPKHLITATGQRVTLRCSPRSGDLSVYWYQQSLDQGLQFLIQYYNGEERAKGNILERFSAQQFPDLHSELNLSSLELGDSALYFCASSVDSGYNTGELFFGEGSRLTVL.